Sequencing of this T cell receptor beta chain was carried out in a study of shared clonotypes between healthy human individuals (dated by TCRdb to about 2020). As for the study more broadly: Three men and two women, aged 18 to 49 years, made up the cohort. For each donor, CD4 naive and CD4 memory were each run on three plates, CD8 naive on two plates, and CD8 memory on one plate. To estimate repertoire size and how much clonotypes are shared between individuals, the study performed deep sequencing of blood TCR repertoires from about five healthy adults. To increase sequencing depth and limit assay-specific biases, TCR repertoire library preparation and sequencing were carried out by different laboratories using diverse techniques. Each donor's leukapheresis produced roughly between roughly 0.9 and 9 billion PBMCs. On the study overall, not on this receptor specifically: About 5% of naive CD4, 3% to 3.5% of naive CD8, around 2.3% of memory CD4, and 0.4% of memory CD8 clonotypes were shared across several donors. Compared with non-shared clonotypes, clonotypes shared by all four sorted-subset donors had higher generation probabilities. Because the study included a small number of donors, the genetic and exposure-history diversity represented was limited. Sampling was restricted to blood, and TCR repertoires in tissue are likely to differ from TCR repertoires in blood. Pairwise subsampling led to the expectation that sequencing depth would affect the degree of clonotype sharing among donors. Incomplete sequencing was indicated by rarefaction of sorted-subset datasets, despite the large sequencing depth. Naive subsets generally had larger estimated clonotype richness than memory subsets did.

According to the germline V gene, CDR1 reads KGHSH and CDR2 reads LQKENI. The CDR3 holds 15 amino acids from the cysteine to the phenylalanine. Just CDR3 DNA is preserved here, 45 bases in frame from base 1. Trimming at the junction amounts to 3 bases on V and 3 bases on J, and the germline ends lie 12 bases apart. Using the deep immunoSEQ assay, multiplex PCR amplified TCR CDR3 regions from genomic DNA. Extracted genomic DNA from each cell subset was spread evenly across all wells of several immunoSEQ 96-well plates, with each plate serving as a replicate. For sorted subsets, each replicate PCR was loaded with 200 ng genomic DNA, equivalent to 30,000 or so T cell genomes. The purified libraries were quantified using a Qubit 3.0 fluorometer, sized with a Bioanalyzer 2100, and then quantified again using the KAPA Library Quantification kit. A separate single-read 150-cycle Illumina NextSeq 550 flow cell was used to sequence each immunoSEQ 96-well plate. The paper's data handling went like this. Because only junctional sequences without quality scores were contained in the immunoSEQ output, filtering matching that applied to full-length reads could not be performed. To assign V/J genes and CDR3, sequences were annotated against IMGT germline references using PyIR, a Python wrapper for IgBLAST v1.9. Any read was removed if the V/J assignment was weak (E-value above 1e-6), the CDR3 was missing, or the read contained stop codons, out-of-frame junctions, or ambiguous translated residues. V3J clonotypes were defined as sequences sharing the same inferred V gene, J gene, and CDR3 amino acid sequence. Percentage overlap between repertoires was computed as shared unique clonotypes divided by the size of the smaller repertoire. RTK rarefaction, the Chao1 estimator, and Recon v2.1 estimates of unobserved clonotypes were used to assess repertoire richness. Generation probabilities were computed with OLGA for all TCRbeta clonotypes obtained by the gDNA method from a few donors. Drawn from immuneACCESS, this table holds only the in-frame rearrangements with V and J called that TCRdb kept. Clones are partly lost; checked studies trace under half to an unresolved V gene and leave the rest unexplained. D and trimming come from the DNA, and the V and J calls and clone size come from that table. The sample table contains approximately 2.1 million clones; only one count was recorded for 93% of them. Together, the top ten hold about 0.39% of the sample.

Donors were healthy HIV-negative adults with no recently reported acute infections or vaccinations. Every donor was a Caucasian adult residing in Nashville, Tennessee, USA. CD4+ T cells were enriched by magnetic negative selection; naive cells were then positively selected on CD45RA, and the negative fraction formed the memory subset. Blood was collected by leukapheresis, and PBMCs were isolated by Ficoll-Histopaque density gradient centrifugation and then cryopreserved in liquid nitrogen vapor phase. Analytical flow cytometry was used to check the purity and quantity of each magnetically sorted T cell population. Genomic DNA was isolated from each sorted fraction and quantified by UV absorbance on a Nanodrop 2000c. This clone was seen just once. There is no known antigen for this receptor. Base quality data are lacking; no much larger clone is found one base away. This sample includes further DNA sequences coding for the same CDR3.

The chain couples TRBV18 to TRBJ2-1; possibly the D gene is TRBD2, per 6 matching bases. This TCR was recovered from a man aged 18-30 years in good health. Some clones in this sample may be carry-over from other donors' samples. The source material was naive CD4+ T cells from PBMCs. The cell subset or site tag for this specimen amounts to: CD45RA+ positively selected. The DNA sequence follows: TGTGCCAGCTCACCCGGAGCGGGCGGCTACAATGAGCAGTTCTTC. Its amino acids are CASSPGAGGYNEQFF.